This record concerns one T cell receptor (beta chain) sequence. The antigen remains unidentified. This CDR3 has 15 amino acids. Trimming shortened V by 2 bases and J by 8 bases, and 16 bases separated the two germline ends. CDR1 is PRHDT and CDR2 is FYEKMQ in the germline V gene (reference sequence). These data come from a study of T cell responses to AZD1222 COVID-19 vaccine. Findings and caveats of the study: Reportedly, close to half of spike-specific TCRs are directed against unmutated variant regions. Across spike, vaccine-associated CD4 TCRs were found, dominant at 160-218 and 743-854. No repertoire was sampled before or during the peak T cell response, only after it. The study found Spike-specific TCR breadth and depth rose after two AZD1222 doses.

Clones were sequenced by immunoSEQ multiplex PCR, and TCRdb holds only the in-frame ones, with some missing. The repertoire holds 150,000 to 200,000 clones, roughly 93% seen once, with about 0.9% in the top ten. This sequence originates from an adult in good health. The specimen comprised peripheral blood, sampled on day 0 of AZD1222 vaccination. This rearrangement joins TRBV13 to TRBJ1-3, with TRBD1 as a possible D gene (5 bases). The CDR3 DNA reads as TGTGCCAGCAGCTTAATAATAAAGGGGCGGCACACCATATATTTT. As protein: CASSLIIKGRHTIYF.